A single sample is the source of the 24 T cell receptor beta chains below, sequenced in a study of T cells after yellow fever vaccination. Via MiXCR, TCRdb re-called the 5' RACE reads, giving one row per CDR3 protein. The sample holds more than 350,000 distinct CDR3 sequences, 11% seen once. This specimen was PBMCs, taken on the day of the first yellow fever vaccination. These TCRs come from a man aged 18 to 30 who received the YFV17D yellow fever vaccine.

This clonotype has a handful of counts. The chain carries TRBV6-1 and TRBJ2-5; a possible D gene is TRBD1 (6 bases). The CDR3 sequence is 15 residues long. V gave up 7 bases and J gave up 5 bases, with 20 bases separating them. From germline, CDR1 is MNHNS and CDR2 SASEGT. The CDR3 protein is CASKIGQGDIETQYF. The CDR3 DNA is TGTGCCAGCAAAATAGGGCAAGGGGACATCGAGACCCAGTACTTC.

This clonotype was found many times. The chain couples TRBV24-1 to TRBJ2-5; D is perhaps TRBD1 or TRBD2 (5 bases each). This CDR3 is 15 amino acids long. The V end lost 3 bases, the J end lost 0 bases, and 10 bases lay between the germline ends. From germline, CDR1 is KGHDR and CDR2 SFDVKD. The CDR3, as DNA: TGTGCCACCAGTGATCCCTTGGGGGACCAAGAGACCCAGTACTTC. As protein: CATSDPLGDQETQYF.

The chain uses TRBV12-3 or TRBV12-4 and TRBJ1-2; no clear D gene. This CDR3 region has 15 residues. Between the trimmed V and J ends, which lost 3 bases and 1 base, there was a span of 12 bases. CDR3 coding DNA: TGTGCCAGCAGTTTTCCCCTAGCACATAACTATGGCTACACCTTC. It yields the protein CASSFPLAHNYGYTF.

The chain joins TRBV7-9 to TRBJ2-7; TRBD1 agrees at 10 bases. The CDR3 loop spans 17 amino acids. Germline trimming cut 4 bases from V and 3 bases from J; bases unmatched to any gene: 12. Germline CDR1 SEHNR, CDR2 FQNEAQ (reference sequence). Here the CDR3 reads CASSSGPGTGAYYEQYF. As DNA, the CDR3 is TGTGCCAGCAGCTCGGGTCCCGGGACAGGGGCCTACTACGAGCAGTACTTC.

This chain connects TRBV20-1 to TRBJ1-2, with a possible D match to TRBD1 (5 bases). V shed 6 bases and J shed 2 bases, with 10 bases lying between them. This CDR3 comprises 12 residues. Germline V gives CDR1 DFQATT, CDR2 SNEGSKA (reference sequence). For the CDR3, the DNA is TGCAGTGCCGCCGGGACGAACTATGGCTACACCTTC. Amino acid sequence: CSAAGTNYGYTF.

This clonotype was observed a few times. This chain joins TRBV28 and TRBJ2-7; D possibly corresponds to TRBD2 (6 bases). CDR1 is MDHEN and CDR2 is SYDVKM in the germline V gene. This CDR3 has 12 amino acids. Trimming took off 8 bases at V and 0 bases at J, with 8 bases between the two ends. CDR3 sequence (DNA): TGTGCCAGCGGAGGGAGCTCCTACGAGCAGTACGTC. Amino acid sequence: CASGGSSYEQYV.

This clonotype was seen more than once but under ten times. The chain couples TRBV4-3 to TRBJ2-3; 10 nucleotides match TRBD2. Per germline, CDR1 LGHNA and CDR2 YSLEER. J lost 3 bases, V lost 0 bases, and 12 bases had no gene match. This CDR3 comprises 19 residues. CDR3 sequence (DNA): TGCGCCAGCAGCCAAGACGGGACTCTAATGACTAGCGGGACAGATACGCAGTATTTT. It specifies CASSQDGTLMTSGTDTQYF.

There are a few counts of this clonotype. The CDR3 nucleotides are TGTGCCAGCCGGGTCGTTGTGCTCACAGATACGCAGTATTTT. Protein sequence: CASRVVVLTDTQYF. V is TRBV19 and J is TRBJ2-3; D not certain. Trimming removed 9 bases from V and 2 bases from J, with 15 bases in between. CDR3 size: 14 residues. From germline, CDR1 is LNHDA and CDR2 SQIVND (reference sequence).

This clonotype showed up just a few times. The chain carries TRBV7-9 and TRBJ1-4, with 10 bases lining up with TRBD1. The V gene's germline CDR1 is SEHNR and CDR2 FQNEAQ (reference sequence). With 4 bases clipped from V and 7 bases from J, the junction kept 3 bases outside the gene matches. CDR3 size: 14 residues. CDR3 sequence reads: CASSWTGGGEKLFF. The CDR3 DNA follows: TGTGCCAGCAGCTGGACAGGGGGTGGTGAAAAACTGTTTTTT.

This rearrangement joins TRBV5-4 to TRBJ1-1; TRBD1 might be the D (5 bases). This CDR3 region has 14 residues. The germline V gene encodes CDR1 SGHNT and CDR2 YYREEE (reference sequence). V was cut by 4 bases and J by 4 bases, with 14 bases left in between. The CDR3 bases are TGTGCCAGCAGCCCCAGGGTCGAGGGCACTGAAGCTTTCTTT. This translates into CASSPRVEGTEAFF. Supplemented by reference TRBV5-4 and TRBJ1-1, the full variable domain reads ETGVTQSPTHLIKTRGQQVTLRCSSQSGHNTVSWYQQALGQGPQFIFQYYREEENGRGNFPPRFSGLQFPNYSSELNVNALELDDSALYLCASSPRVEGTEAFFGQGTRLTVV.

This rearrangement joins TRBV11-2 to TRBJ2-5, with a weak D call TRBD1 (6 bases). The germline gives CDR1 SGHAT, CDR2 FQNNGV. This CDR3 region has 14 residues. V was pared by 5 bases and J by 5 bases, with 15 bases between. The CDR3 is CASSLYAGVETQYF. In DNA form, the CDR3 reads TGTGCCAGCAGCCTATATGCAGGGGTCGAGACCCAGTACTTC.

V usage is TRBV4-3 and J usage is TRBJ2-3; 8 bases are a match to TRBD2. The germline V gene encodes CDR1 LGHNA and CDR2 YSLEER. There are 16 residues in the CDR3. The ends lost 0 bases at V and 2 bases at J; junction bases unmatched: 4. In DNA form, the CDR3 reads TGCGCCAGCAGCCAAGATGTGCGGGGGGCCACAGATACGCAGTATTTT. Its translation is CASSQDVRGATDTQYF.

The chain recombines TRBV28 with TRBJ1-1; D unresolved. This CDR3 has 11 residues. Germline V gene data show CDR1 as MDHEN and CDR2 as SYDVKM. Trimming took 6 bases from V and 5 from J, leaving 7 bases between them. As DNA, the CDR3 is TGTGCCAGCAGGGAAAAAACTGAAGCTTTCTTT. This sequence encodes CASREKTEAFF.

This clonotype has a handful of counts. The J gene is TRBJ2-7, the V gene TRBV20-1, with 7 bases identical to TRBD2. The CDR3 sequence is 13 residues long. Germline trimming cut 0 bases from V and 1 base from J; bases unmatched to any gene: 0. In germline, CDR1 is DFQATT, CDR2 SNEGSKA (reference sequence). Here the CDR3 reads CSAREGGSYEQYV. The CDR3, as DNA: TGCAGTGCTAGAGAGGGAGGGTCCTACGAGCAGTACGTC.

This clonotype has more than one count but fewer than ten. The rearrangement uses TRBV5-1 and TRBJ1-1; TRBD1 might be the D (5 bases). There are 14 residues in the CDR3. The germline V gene has CDR1 SGHRS and CDR2 YFSETQ. Between the trimmed V and J ends, which lost 5 bases and 4 bases, there was a span of 15 bases. CDR3 coding DNA: TGCGCCAGCAGGGGACCCTTGGTTATCACTGAAGCTTTCTTT. Encoded protein: CASRGPLVITEAFF. The complete variable domain, with remaining parts taken from reference TRBV5-1 and TRBJ1-1, reads KAGVTQTPRYLIKTRGQQVTLSCSPISGHRSVSWYQQTPGQGLQFLFEYFSETQRNKGNFPGRFSGRQFSNSRSEMNVSTLELGDSALYLCASRGPLVITEAFFGQGTRLTVV.

The chain uses TRBV25-1 and TRBJ2-7, with a tentative D call TRBD1 (6 bases). CDR3 length: 14 residues. Germline V gene lookup returns CDR1 MGHDK and CDR2 SYGVNS. Trimming stripped 2 bases from V and 6 bases from J, with 14 bases between. The CDR3 loop reads CASSEQGRASEQYF. The CDR3 DNA reads as TGTGCCAGCAGTGAACAGGGGCGGGCAAGCGAGCAGTACTTC.

The chain couples TRBV5-1 to TRBJ2-1; 7 nucleotides line up with TRBD1. The CDR3 is 16 residues long. Losses at the gene ends were 0 bases for V and 0 bases for J; bases not matched to a gene: 3. CDR1 SGHRS and CDR2 YFSETQ come from the germline V gene. The CDR3 here is CASSLEGASSYNEQFF. CDR3 nucleotide sequence: TGCGCCAGCAGCTTGGAGGGGGCAAGCTCCTACAATGAGCAGTTCTTC.

This clonotype was counted at least ten times. The chain is built from TRBV5-1 and TRBJ1-1; D possibly corresponds to TRBD1 (5 bases). Trimming shortened V by 5 bases and J by 6 bases, and 14 bases separated the two germline ends. The CDR3 is made up of 13 amino acids. CDR1 and CDR2 from the germline V gene are SGHRS and YFSETQ. For the CDR3, the DNA is TGCGCCAGCAGGGGGGGTGGAGGCGCTGAAGCTTTCTTT. Translation: CASRGGGGAEAFF.

Ten or more counts support this clonotype. The rearrangement links TRBV25-1 to TRBJ2-1; no reliable D call. From germline, CDR1 is MGHDK and CDR2 SYGVNS. V was trimmed by 4 bases and J by 9 bases, leaving 25 bases between them. The CDR3 runs 17 residues. The CDR3 DNA follows: TGTGCCAGCAGTGCTCCGGCCGGCTTCTCTTTCGATCTTGAGCAGTTCTTC. This gives the protein CASSAPAGFSFDLEQFF. The full variable domain, completed using reference TRBV25-1 and TRBJ2-1, is EADIYQTPRYLVIGTGKKITLECSQTMGHDKMYWYQQDPGMELHLIHYSYGVNSTEKGDLSSESTVSRIRTEHFPLTLESARPSHTSQYLCASSAPAGFSFDLEQFFGPGTRLTVL.

V is TRBV9 and J is TRBJ1-1; D is uncertain. From germline, CDR1 is SGDLS and CDR2 YYNGEE. With 0 bases removed from V and 1 base from J, the gap between germline ends came to 7 bases. This CDR3 region has 14 residues. This CDR3 is CASSVALGNTEAFF. CDR3 in DNA: TGTGCCAGCAGCGTAGCTTTAGGGAACACTGAAGCTTTCTTT.

This chain connects TRBV5-1 to TRBJ2-7, with D uncertain. The CDR3 sequence is 13 residues long. The germline CDR1 and CDR2 sequences are SGHRS and YFSETQ. V was pared by 5 bases and J by 2 bases, with 11 bases between. CDR3: CASSRTATYEQYF. DNA for the CDR3: TGCGCCAGCAGTCGCACAGCCACCTACGAGCAGTACTTC.

The chain employs TRBV27 and TRBJ1-1, with D possibly TRBD1 on 6 matching bases. The germline V and J ends were trimmed by 7 bases and 3 bases, with 15 bases remaining between them. Germline V CDR1 and CDR2: MNHEY, SMNVEV (reference sequence). The CDR3 is 14 amino acids. For the CDR3, the DNA is TGTGCCAGCACCTCCGGGGGCGGAGACACTGAAGCTTTCTTT. Amino acids: CASTSGGGDTEAFF.

Details on this clonotype: The CDR3 ends on some other residue instead of the conserved phenylalanine or tryptophan, so this is likely a read error. The chain couples TRBV12-3 or TRBV12-4 to TRBJ1-1; maybe TRBD1 (5 bases). Trimming stripped 10 bases from V and 4 bases from J, with 16 bases between. The CDR3 is 13 residues long. The CDR3 region has the DNA TGTGCCACCTCCTCGGCGGGGCCCACTGAAGCTTTCTCT. Encoded protein: CATSSAGPTEAFS.

This clonotype has only a few counts. The chain joins TRBV5-1 to TRBJ2-7; 9 bases are a match to TRBD1. The CDR3 is 15 amino acids. Germline V lookup: CDR1 SGHRS, CDR2 YFSETQ. V shed 0 bases, J shed 6 bases, and the junction held 7 bases outside the gene matches. In nucleotides, the CDR3 is TGCGCCAGCAGCTTGGAGGGACAGGGCATCCGCGAGCAGTACTTC. Protein product: CASSLEGQGIREQYF.